The sequence of this T cell receptor (beta chain) was determined in a study of blood T cells in healthy people across ages. A second PCR, run for roughly 7 to 12 cycles, used a sample-barcoded 5' primer plus a J-beta primer mix. TCRdb analysed the 5' RACE reads with MiXCR anew, one entry per CDR3 protein. The sample shows about 670,000 distinct CDR3 sequences, 40% to 50% of them seen only once. The sequencing input was blood. The sequence came from a man older than 75 in good health.

DNA of the CDR3: TGTGCCAGCAGCAACAGAAATCTCGGGAACATTCAGTACTTC. Residues: CASSNRNLGNIQYF. The chain uses TRBV3-1 and TRBJ2-4; D is ambiguous. Germline V lookup: CDR1 LGHDT, CDR2 YNNKEL (reference sequence). This CDR3 region has 14 residues. V was shortened by 5 bases and J by 7 bases, with 15 bases between the two germline ends.